Below are 18 T cell receptor beta chains sequenced from a single sample in a study of radiotherapy plus CTLA-4 blockade in lung cancer. TCRdb's table, derived via immunoSEQ multiplex PCR, lists solely in-frame clones and lacks some. The sample carries over 100,000 clones, around 84% recorded once. The material was peripheral blood, obtained from a patient treated with radiotherapy plus ipilimumab. The receptors originated from a human donor with non-small cell lung cancer that progressed on radiotherapy plus ipilimumab. Some clones in this sample may be carry-over from other donors' samples.

The V call is TRBV15, the J call TRBJ1-1, with 7 bases identical to TRBD1. Germline V lookup: CDR1 LNHNV, CDR2 YYDKDF (reference sequence). This CDR3 region has 15 residues. V gave up 0 bases and J gave up 4 bases; unmatched junction bases: 5. CDR3 DNA: TGTGCCACCAGCAGAGACCGACAGGGCAGCACTGAAGCTTTCTTT. It specifies CATSRDRQGSTEAFF.

The chain carries TRBV2 and TRBJ1-1; D is unclear. This CDR3 has 14 amino acids. Germline V gene lookup returns CDR1 SNHLY and CDR2 FYNNEI. Deletions cut 3 bases from V and 0 bases from J, with 8 bases between. Here the CDR3 DNA reads TGTGCCAGCAGTGATGTTTCTATGAACACTGAAGCTTTCTTT. It specifies CASSDVSMNTEAFF.

This rearrangement joins TRBV15 to TRBJ2-1; a weak D match, TRBD2 (5 bases). This CDR3 is 15 amino acids long. With 4 bases removed from V and 3 bases from J, the gap between germline ends came to 13 bases. Germline CDR1 is LNHNV and CDR2 is YYDKDF (reference sequence). The CDR3 protein is CATSTESEGYNEQFF. CDR3 DNA sequence: TGTGCCACCAGCACGGAGTCCGAGGGCTACAATGAGCAGTTCTTC.

CDR3 protein: CASSGQGARANYGYTF. In DNA form, the CDR3 reads TGTGCCAGTAGTGGACAGGGGGCAAGAGCTAACTATGGCTACACCTTC. The chain joins TRBV19 to TRBJ1-2; 11 nucleotides agree with TRBD1. Germline assignment: CDR1 LNHDA and CDR2 SQIVND (reference sequence). The J segment lost 0 bases and the V segment lost 5 bases, leaving 5 bases of the junction unmatched. CDR3 length: 16 residues. The variable domain in full, completed from reference TRBV19 and TRBJ1-2, reads DGGITQSPKYLFRKEGQNVTLSCEQNLNHDAMYWYRQDPGQGLRLIYYSQIVNDFQKGDIAEGYSVSREKKESFPLTVTSAQKNPTAFYLCASSGQGARANYGYTFGSGTRLTVV.

The J gene is TRBJ2-1, the V gene TRBV5-4; 14 bases line up with TRBD2. This CDR3 has 18 residues. Germline V gives CDR1 SGHNT, CDR2 YYREEE (reference sequence). Trimming at V came to 2 bases and at J to 3 bases, leaving 7 bases not matched to a gene. This chain's CDR3 is CASSFGLAGGGVYNEQFF. The CDR3 DNA sequence: TGTGCCAGCAGCTTTGGACTAGCGGGGGGCGGCGTCTACAATGAGCAGTTCTTC.

The J gene is TRBJ1-1, the V gene TRBV11-1; D is undetermined. Germline V gene data show CDR1 as SGHAT and CDR2 as FQDESV (reference sequence). V was cut by 1 base and J by 5 bases, with 11 bases left in between. CDR3 length: 14 amino acids. Here the CDR3 reads CASSLVPFRTEAFF. CDR3 nucleotide sequence: TGTGCCAGCAGCTTAGTTCCCTTTAGGACTGAAGCTTTCTTT.

V usage is TRBV6-5 and J usage is TRBJ2-7; tentatively, D is TRBD2 (5 bases). Per germline, CDR1 MNHEY and CDR2 SVGAGI. V lost 6 bases, J lost 4 bases, and 16 bases lay in between. The CDR3 sequence is 14 residues long. The CDR3 here is CASSQGLARYEQYF. In DNA, the CDR3 is TGTGCCAGCAGCCAAGGACTGGCCAGGTACGAGCAGTACTTC.

This sequence joins TRBV6-5 and TRBJ1-5, with a tentative D call TRBD1 (5 bases). CDR1 and CDR2 (germline): MNHEY, SVGAGI. The ends were cut back, 2 bases at V and 7 bases at J, with 12 bases in the middle. This CDR3 contains 14 residues. CDR3 residues: CASSYPDRSQPQHF. For the CDR3, the DNA is TGTGCCAGCAGTTACCCAGACAGATCGCAGCCCCAGCATTTT.

This chain joins TRBV2 and TRBJ1-6; the D gene is possibly TRBD1 (5 bases). CDR3 length equals 15 residues. Germline-derived CDR1 and CDR2 are SNHLY and FYNNEI. Trimming took off 5 bases at V and 10 bases at J, with 18 bases between the two ends. CDR3 DNA sequence: TGTGCCAGCAGTCCGCCCCGGGACTTGGGGTCACCCCTCCACTTT. Translation gives CASSPPRDLGSPLHF.

The V call is TRBV4-2, the J call TRBJ1-2; D is uncertain. V dropped 0 bases and J dropped 4 bases, with 12 bases sitting between them. Germline V CDR1 and CDR2: LGHNA, YNFKEQ. The CDR3 is 15 residues long. The CDR3, as DNA: TGTGCCAGCAGCCAAGATGTGGAGGGCCGCTATGGCTACACCTTC. This gives the protein CASSQDVEGRYGYTF.

This clone occurred a few times. Other DNA sequences in the same sample also yield this CDR3. The chain uses TRBV2 and TRBJ2-7, with TRBD2 identical over 7 bases. The CDR3 totals 13 residues. V dropped 7 bases and J dropped 3; count of bases not matched to a gene: 6. Germline V lookup: CDR1 SNHLY, CDR2 FYNNEI. The CDR3 DNA follows: TGTGCCAGCACTTGGGGGGGGATCTACGAGCAGTACTTC. This gives the protein CASTWGGIYEQYF.

The chain combines TRBV6-6 with TRBJ2-7; D unresolved. The CDR3 extends over 13 amino acids. Trimming took off 4 bases at V and 0 bases at J, with 7 bases between the two ends. Per the germline V gene, CDR1 is MNHNY and CDR2 is SVGAGI (reference sequence). The CDR3 DNA reads TGTGCCAGCAGTTCCGTCGGCTCCTACGAGCAGTACTTC. This gives the protein CASSSVGSYEQYF.

The chain links TRBV28 to TRBJ1-4; no definite D call. The CDR3 extends over 14 amino acids. The ends were cut back, 3 bases at V and 7 bases at J, with 12 bases in the middle. In germline, CDR1 is MDHEN, CDR2 SYDVKM. The CDR3 is CASSFFNSGEKLFF. The CDR3 coding sequence is TGTGCCAGCAGTTTCTTCAATAGCGGTGAAAAACTGTTTTTT.

The chain recombines TRBV7-2 with TRBJ1-6; tentative D call: TRBD1 (5 bases). The CDR3 has 14 residues. Germline assignment: CDR1 SGHTA and CDR2 FQGNSA. Trimming left V 1 base short and J 13 bases short, with 14 bases between. CDR3 in amino acids: CASSLDSLGGPLHF. In DNA, the CDR3 is TGTGCCAGCAGCTTAGACAGCCTCGGGGGGCCCCTCCACTTT.

The rearrangement uses TRBV14 and TRBJ2-7; possibly TRBD1 for D (6 bases). CDR1 is SGHDN, CDR2 FVKESK, per germline. Trimming took 4 bases from V and 0 from J, leaving 13 bases between them. This CDR3 comprises 15 residues. DNA of the CDR3: TGTGCCAGCAGCCCCGAGTGGGGGCCCTCCTACGAGCAGTACTTC. This translates into CASSPEWGPSYEQYF.

The count of this clone is one. The rearrangement links TRBV7-2 to TRBJ1-1, with 8 bases matching TRBD1. V lost 5 bases, J lost 6 bases, and 5 bases stayed unmatched. Per the germline V gene, CDR1 is SGHTA and CDR2 is FQGNSA. The CDR3 has 13 amino acids. CDR3 sequence (DNA): TGTGCCAGCAGCCCGGACAGGGTCGCTGAAGCTTTCTTT. It codes for CASSPDRVAEAFF. The full variable domain, in which reference TRBV7-2 and TRBJ1-1 provide the parts outside the CDR3, is GAGVSQSPSNKVTEKGKDVELRCDPISGHTALYWYRQSLGQGLEFLIYFQGNSAPDKSGLPSDRFSAERTGGSVSTLTIQRTQQEDSAVYLCASSPDRVAEAFFGQGTRLTVV.

J is TRBJ2-3 and V is TRBV11-1, with D maybe TRBD1 (5 bases). Germline V gives CDR1 SGHAT, CDR2 FQDESV (reference sequence). CDR3 length: 14 residues. Trimming removed 5 bases at V and 2 bases at J, with 11 bases between. The CDR3: CASSNRFFTDTQYF. CDR3 coding DNA: TGTGCCAGCAGCAACAGGTTCTTCACAGATACGCAGTATTTT.

V is TRBV6-1 and J is TRBJ2-7, with 9 bases identical to TRBD1. CDR3 length: 11 amino acids. The V gene's germline CDR1 is MNHNS and CDR2 SASEGT. V dropped 5 bases and J dropped 11; count of bases not matched to a gene: 4. CDR3 region: CASSIRQGEYF. The CDR3 bases are TGTGCCAGCAGTATCCGACAGGGGGAGTACTTC.